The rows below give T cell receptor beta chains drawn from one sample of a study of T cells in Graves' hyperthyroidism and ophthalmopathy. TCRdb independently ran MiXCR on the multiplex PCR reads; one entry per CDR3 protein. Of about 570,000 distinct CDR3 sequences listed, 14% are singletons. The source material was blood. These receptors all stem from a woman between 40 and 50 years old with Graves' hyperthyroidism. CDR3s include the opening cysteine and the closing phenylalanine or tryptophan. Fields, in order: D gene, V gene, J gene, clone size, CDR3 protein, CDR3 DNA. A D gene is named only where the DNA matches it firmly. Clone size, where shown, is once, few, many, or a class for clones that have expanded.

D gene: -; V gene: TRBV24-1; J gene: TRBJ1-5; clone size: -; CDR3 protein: CATSERTDIPQPQHF; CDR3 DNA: TGTGCCACCAGTGAGAGGACTGACATTCCTCAGCCCCAGCATTTT
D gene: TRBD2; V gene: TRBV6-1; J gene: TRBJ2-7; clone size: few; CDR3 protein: CASRNLAGGNEQYF; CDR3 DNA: TGTGCCAGCAGAAACCTAGCGGGAGGGAACGAGCAGTACTTC
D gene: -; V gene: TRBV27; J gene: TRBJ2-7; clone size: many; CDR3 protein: CASRLQGYEAYEQYF; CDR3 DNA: TGTGCCAGCAGATTACAGGGATACGAGGCCTACGAGCAGTACTTC
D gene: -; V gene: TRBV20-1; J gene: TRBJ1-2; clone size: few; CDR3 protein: CSARTPGGVGYTF; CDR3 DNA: TGCAGTGCTAGGACCCCGGGGGGGGTCGGCTACACCTTC
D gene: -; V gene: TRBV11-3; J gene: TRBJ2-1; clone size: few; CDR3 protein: CASSLDRATEAHNEQFF; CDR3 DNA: TGTGCCAGCAGCTTAGATCGGGCGACAGAAGCTCACAATGAGCAGTTCTTC
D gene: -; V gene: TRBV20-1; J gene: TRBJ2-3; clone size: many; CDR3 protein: CSARDWDTQYF; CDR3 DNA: TGCAGTGCTAGAGATTGGGATACGCAGTATTTT
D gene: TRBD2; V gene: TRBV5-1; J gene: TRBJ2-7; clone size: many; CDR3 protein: CASSLRAGGPNEQYF; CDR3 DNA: TGCGCCAGCAGCTTAAGAGCGGGAGGGCCTAACGAGCAGTACTTC
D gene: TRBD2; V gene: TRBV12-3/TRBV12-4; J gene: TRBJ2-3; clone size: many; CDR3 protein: CASSITGRTSGIPTDTQYF; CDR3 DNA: TGTGCCAGCAGCATAACGGGCCGGACTAGCGGGATCCCGACAGATACGCAGTATTTT
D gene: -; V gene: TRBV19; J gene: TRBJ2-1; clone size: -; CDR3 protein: CASTDSAYEQFF; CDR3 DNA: TGTGCCAGTACCGACTCAGCCTACGAGCAGTTCTTC
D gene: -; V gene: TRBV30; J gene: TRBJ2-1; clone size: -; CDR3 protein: CAWSGISYNEQFF; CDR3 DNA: TGTGCCTGGAGCGGGATTTCCTACAATGAGCAGTTCTTC
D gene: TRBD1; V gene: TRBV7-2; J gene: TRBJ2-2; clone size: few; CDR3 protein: CASSGYTGGWDTGELFF; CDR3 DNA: TGTGCCAGCAGCGGCTACACAGGGGGCTGGGACACCGGAGAGCTGTTTTTT